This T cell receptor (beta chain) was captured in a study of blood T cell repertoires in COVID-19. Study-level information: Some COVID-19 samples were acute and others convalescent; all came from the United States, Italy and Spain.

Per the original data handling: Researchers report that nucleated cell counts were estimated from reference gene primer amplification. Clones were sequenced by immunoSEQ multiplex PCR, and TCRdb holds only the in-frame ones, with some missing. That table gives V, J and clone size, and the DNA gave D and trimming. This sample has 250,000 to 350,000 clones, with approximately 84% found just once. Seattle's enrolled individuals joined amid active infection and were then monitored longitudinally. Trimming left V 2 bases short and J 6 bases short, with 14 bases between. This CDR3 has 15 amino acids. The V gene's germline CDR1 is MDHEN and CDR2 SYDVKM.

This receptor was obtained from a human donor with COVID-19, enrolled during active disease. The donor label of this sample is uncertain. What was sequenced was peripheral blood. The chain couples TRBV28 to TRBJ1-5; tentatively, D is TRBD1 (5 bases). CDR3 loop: CASSLIAGFSQPQHF. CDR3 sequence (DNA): TGTGCCAGCAGTTTAATAGCAGGGTTCAGTCAGCCCCAGCATTTT.